The rows below give T cell receptor beta chains drawn from one sample of a study of T cells after yellow fever vaccination. TCRdb called the 5' RACE reads again in MiXCR, with one record for every CDR3 protein. The table lists approximately 510,000 distinct CDR3 sequences, just over 20% of them singletons, with about a sixth in the top ten. Here the sequenced sample was PBMCs, taken 21 days after the first yellow fever vaccination. These receptors were obtained from a man younger than 30 who received the YFV17D yellow fever vaccine. Both conserved end residues are part of each CDR3. The order of the fields is CDR3 protein, CDR3 DNA, V gene, D gene, clone size, J gene. D genes are given only for firm matches. Some rows have no size entry. The others give once, few or many, or a class for an expanded clone.

CASSIWGANTGELFF TGTGCCAGTAGTATTTGGGGGGCGAACACCGGGGAGCTGTTTTTT TRBV19 - - TRBJ2-2
CASSPDLPNEQFF TGTGCCAGCTCACCAGACCTACCGAATGAGCAGTTCTTC TRBV18 - few TRBJ2-1
CASSKAEGAAYYNEQFF TGTGCCAGCAGCAAAGCCGAGGGGGCGGCTTACTACAATGAGCAGTTCTTC TRBV21-1 - few TRBJ2-1
CASSLDSVGHPASQYF TGTGCCAGCAGCTTAGACTCGGTCGGCCATCCAGCCTCCCAGTACTTC TRBV7-2 - many TRBJ2-5
CASSAGRRVDSPLHF TGTGCCAGCAGCGCCGGACGTCGTGTTGATTCACCCCTCCACTTT TRBV9 - few TRBJ1-6
CASSYRLAANEQFF TGTGCCAGCAGCTACAGACTAGCGGCCAATGAGCAGTTCTTC TRBV7-2 TRBD2 - TRBJ2-1
CSARDGTGELFF TGCAGTGCTAGAGATGGAACCGGGGAGCTGTTTTTT TRBV20-1 - - TRBJ2-2
CASSGPARNTEAFF TGTGCCAGCAGCGGGCCGGCGAGGAACACTGAAGCTTTCTTT TRBV7-2 - - TRBJ1-1
CASSSPFGGGTDNEQFF TGTGCCAGCAGCTCCCCCTTTGGCGGGGGGACAGACAATGAGCAGTTCTTC TRBV7-9 - few TRBJ2-1
CASSWPGWGDNEQFF TGTGCCAGCAGCTGGCCCGGGTGGGGGGACAATGAGCAGTTCTTC TRBV7-9 - - TRBJ2-1
CASSQWTGGNEQFF TGCGCCAGCAGCCAATGGACAGGGGGAAATGAGCAGTTCTTC TRBV4-1 TRBD1 - TRBJ2-1
CASSLTGGGSTDTQYF TGCGCCAGCAGCTTAACCGGGGGAGGCAGCACAGATACGCAGTATTTT TRBV4-1 - - TRBJ2-3
CASRILETGEQFF TGTGCCAGCAGGATTCTAGAAACGGGTGAGCAGTTCTTC TRBV12-3/TRBV12-4 - - TRBJ2-1
CASSYSTASANTGELFF TGTGCCAGCAGTTACAGTACAGCTAGCGCGAACACCGGGGAGCTGTTTTTT TRBV6-5 - - TRBJ2-2
CASSSPRRGRNTEAFF TGTGCCAGCAGCTCACCCAGACGTGGGAGGAACACTGAAGCTTTCTTT TRBV7-6 - - TRBJ1-1
CASSFGLAGGPWYGDTQYF TGCGCCAGCAGCTTCGGACTAGCGGGGGGGCCCTGGTATGGAGATACGCAGTATTTT TRBV5-1 TRBD2 few TRBJ2-3
CASILAGSGELFF TGTGCCAGCATCCTAGCGGGTTCAGGGGAGCTGTTTTTT TRBV2 TRBD2 - TRBJ2-2
CASSTDTKETQYF TGTGCCAGTTCCACAGACACTAAAGAGACCCAGTACTTC TRBV18 - once TRBJ2-5
CASSFTGRSGANVLTF TGTGCCAGCAGTTTCACAGGACGCTCTGGGGCCAACGTCCTGACTTTC TRBV28 - few TRBJ2-6
CAISGSYNEQFF TGTGCCATCAGTGGCTCCTACAATGAGCAGTTCTTC TRBV10-3 - few TRBJ2-1